What follows are 5 T cell receptor beta chains derived from one specimen sequenced in a study of blood T cell repertoires in COVID-19. Libraries were prepared by immunoSEQ multiplex PCR; TCRdb keeps only in-frame clonotypes and omits some of them. The sample yields some 200,000 clones, 80% to 90% seen once. Input material: PBMCs or T cells enriched from blood (not recorded which). The receptors shown here come from a woman in her forties with acute COVID-19.

The rearrangement uses TRBV27 and TRBJ1-2, with TRBD1 matching 9 bases. With 5 bases clipped from V and 3 bases from J, the junction kept 4 bases outside the gene matches. The CDR3 has 14 residues. Germline CDR1 reads MNHEY; CDR2 reads SMNVEV (reference sequence). CDR3 protein: CASSTRQGDYGYTF. In nucleotides, the CDR3 is TGTGCCAGCAGTACCCGACAGGGGGACTATGGCTACACCTTC.

A single count supports this clone. The chain carries TRBV10-1 and TRBJ2-1, with D possibly being TRBD2 (6 bases). This CDR3 has 13 amino acids. V dropped 2 bases and J dropped 6 bases, with 8 bases sitting between them. Germline assignment: CDR1 WNHNN and CDR2 SYGVQD (reference sequence). CDR3 sequence: CASSEGGTNEQFF. The CDR3 DNA follows: TGCGCCAGCAGTGAGGGAGGGACCAATGAGCAGTTCTTC.

J is TRBJ1-2 and V is TRBV6-4; D may be TRBD1 (5 bases). Per the germline V gene, CDR1 is MRHNA and CDR2 is SNTAGT. The ends were cut back, 0 bases at V and 0 bases at J, with 11 bases in the middle. This CDR3 is 16 amino acids long. CDR3 sequence (DNA): TGTGCCAGCAGTGACTCAGGACAACCTGCTAACTATGGCTACACCTTC. Translating gives CASSDSGQPANYGYTF.

V and J are TRBV7-8 and TRBJ1-6; no clear D. Per germline, CDR1 SGHVS and CDR2 FQNEAQ. V lost 5 bases to trimming and J lost 9 bases, with 8 bases between them. There are 12 residues in the CDR3. CDR3 bases: TGTGCCAGCAGCGACTCCAGTTCACCCCTCCACTTT. The encoded protein is CASSDSSSPLHF.

The rearrangement links TRBV7-9 to TRBJ1-4; unclear D gene. Germline loops: CDR1 SEHNR, CDR2 FQNEAQ (reference sequence). Trimming pared 2 bases from V and 4 bases from J, leaving 5 bases between. The CDR3 runs to 13 residues. The CDR3 nucleotides are TGTGCCAGCAGCTTACCGTTTAATGAAAAACTGTTTTTT. Residues: CASSLPFNEKLFF.